The clone carrying this TCR beta chain was observed at least ten times. The record originates from a study of regulatory T cells in long-lasting Graves disease. Germline V gene lookup returns CDR1 LGHDT and CDR2 YNNKEL (reference sequence). The CDR3 totals 14 residues. The J segment lost 6 bases and the V segment lost 8 bases, leaving 11 bases of the junction unmatched. Specified time point: newly diagnosed GD, antithyroid drugs for less than 3 months. PBMC RNA was the source of the TCR library. Arm-PCR of CDR3 regions and iRepertoire HTBI primers were used to build TCR beta libraries. Each CDR3 protein is one row after TCRdb ran MiXCR on the multiplex PCR reads. Of fewer than 550,000 distinct CDR3 sequences listed, about 16% are singletons. The sample also formed part of further work on T cells in Graves' hyperthyroidism and ophthalmopathy. According to that study: Carried out on the TCR CDR3, a first-round RT-PCR used the HTBI primer set. Most thyroid-expanded clonotypes above 0.001 were also found in blood. Ophthalmopathy was distinguished from stable hyperthyroidism by 13 V-J signatures.

The material was peripheral blood mononuclear cells (PBMCs), obtained at new diagnosis, from a patient treated with antithyroid drugs. The source of this sequence is a woman aged 35 to 60 with Graves disease. The chain has TRBV3-1 and TRBJ1-1; 8 nucleotides align to TRBD1. Here the CDR3 DNA reads TGTGCCAGCGGCAACGGACAGGGTCTTGCTGAAGCTTTCTTT. The encoded protein is CASGNGQGLAEAFF.